This T cell receptor (beta chain) was captured in a study of T cell clones after liver transplantation. V gave up 5 bases and J gave up 7 bases, with 12 bases separating them. Germline V gene data show CDR1 as LNHDA and CDR2 as SQIVND (reference sequence). The CDR3 has 13 amino acids. Points from the study as a whole: These preliminary findings come from unstandardized post-transplant sampling times.

About this clone: The antigen is not known.

Some clones are missing from TCRdb's copy, which holds only in-frame ones; the method was immunoSEQ multiplex PCR. The profile shows 20,000 to 25,000 clones, over 85% of them singletons. The material sequenced was CD8+ T cells from blood, taken less than 26 months after liver transplant. This TCR was sampled from a human patient who received a liver transplant. The graft donor may be the source of some T cells. This chain connects TRBV19 to TRBJ2-1, with D possibly TRBD1 on 6 matching bases. The chain's CDR3 is CASSSGAGNEQFF. The CDR3 DNA is TGTGCCAGTAGTTCAGGGGCTGGAAATGAGCAGTTCTTC.